This T cell receptor (beta chain) was captured in a study of glioma-infiltrating T cells. This clonotype has at least ten counts. Amplification of TCR alpha and beta CDR3 regions from RNA used iRepertoire nested multiplex PCR. From the multiplex PCR reads, TCRdb called clonotypes with MiXCR, one entry per CDR3 protein. The sample yields about 99,000 distinct CDR3 sequences, around 31% seen once. The sequenced sample was glioma tissue, nonneoplastic brain tissue, or PBMCs (not recorded which). This receptor was identified in a human donor with low-grade glioma or glioblastoma, undergoing nonglioma brain surgery, or in good health (not recorded which).

CDR3: CASYWTVGTDTQYF. As DNA, the CDR3 is TGTGCCAGCTACTGGACAGTTGGCACAGATACGCAGTATTTT. The rearrangement uses TRBV6-1 and TRBJ2-3; tentatively, D is TRBD1 (6 bases). This CDR3 has 14 residues. V gave up 8 bases and J gave up 1 base, with 13 bases separating them. The germline V gene encodes CDR1 MNHNS and CDR2 SASEGT.